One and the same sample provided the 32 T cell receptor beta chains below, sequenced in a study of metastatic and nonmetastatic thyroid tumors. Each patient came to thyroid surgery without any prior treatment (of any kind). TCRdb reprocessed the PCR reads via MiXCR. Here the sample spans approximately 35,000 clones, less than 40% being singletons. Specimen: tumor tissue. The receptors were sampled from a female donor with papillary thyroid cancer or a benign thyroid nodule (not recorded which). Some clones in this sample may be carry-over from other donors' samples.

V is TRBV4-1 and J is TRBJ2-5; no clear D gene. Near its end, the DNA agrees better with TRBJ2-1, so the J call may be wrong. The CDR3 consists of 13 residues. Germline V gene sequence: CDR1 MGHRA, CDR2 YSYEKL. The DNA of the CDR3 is TGCGCCAGCAGCCAAGATTCTAGGGTTGAGCAGTTCTTC. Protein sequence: CASSQDSRVEQFF.

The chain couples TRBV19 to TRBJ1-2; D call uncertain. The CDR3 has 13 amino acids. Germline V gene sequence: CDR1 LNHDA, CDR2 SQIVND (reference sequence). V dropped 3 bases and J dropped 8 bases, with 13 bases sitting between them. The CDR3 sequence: CASSIRSEGGYTF. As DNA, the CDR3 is TGTGCCAGTAGTATTCGGTCGGAGGGCGGCTACACCTTC.

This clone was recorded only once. CDR3: CASSEELAGNMWDEQFF. The CDR3 nucleotides read TGTGCCAGCAGTGAAGAGCTAGCGGGAAATATGTGGGATGAGCAGTTCTTC. This rearrangement joins TRBV2 to TRBJ2-1; 9 bases are a match to TRBD2. Germline V CDR1 and CDR2: SNHLY, FYNNEI. V gave up 1 base and J gave up 8 bases; unmatched junction bases: 12. This CDR3 contains 17 residues.

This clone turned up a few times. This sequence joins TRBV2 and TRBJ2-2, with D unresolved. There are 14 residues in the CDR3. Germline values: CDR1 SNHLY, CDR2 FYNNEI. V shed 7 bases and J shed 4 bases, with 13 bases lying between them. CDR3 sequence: CASKGSASTGELFF. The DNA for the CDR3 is TGTGCCAGCAAGGGTTCGGCAAGCACCGGGGAGCTGTTTTTT.

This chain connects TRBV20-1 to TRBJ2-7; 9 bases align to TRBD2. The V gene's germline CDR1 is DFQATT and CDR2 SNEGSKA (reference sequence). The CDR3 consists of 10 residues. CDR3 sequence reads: CALAGAQQYF. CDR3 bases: TGCGCATTAGCGGGAGCACAGCAGTACTTC.

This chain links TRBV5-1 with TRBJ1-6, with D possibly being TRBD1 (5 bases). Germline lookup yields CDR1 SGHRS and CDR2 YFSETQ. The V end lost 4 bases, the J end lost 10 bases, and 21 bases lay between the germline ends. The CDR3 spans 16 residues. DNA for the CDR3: TGCGCCAGCAGCCGACGTTATGTCCAGGGTCGGTCACCCCTCCACTTT. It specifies CASSRRYVQGRSPLHF.

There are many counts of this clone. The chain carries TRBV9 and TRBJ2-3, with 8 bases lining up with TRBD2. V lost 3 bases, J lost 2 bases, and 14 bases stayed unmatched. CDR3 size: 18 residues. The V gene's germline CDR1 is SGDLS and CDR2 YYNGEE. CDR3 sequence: CASSGGALSGDYTDTQYF. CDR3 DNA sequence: TGTGCCAGCAGCGGCGGGGCCCTTAGCGGGGATTACACAGATACGCAGTATTTT.

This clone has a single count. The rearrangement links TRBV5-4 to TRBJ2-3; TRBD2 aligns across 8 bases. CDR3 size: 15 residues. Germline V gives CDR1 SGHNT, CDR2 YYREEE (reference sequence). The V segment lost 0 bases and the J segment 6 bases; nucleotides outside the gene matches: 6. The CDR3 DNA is TGTGCCAGCAGCTTGGAAGCGGGAGAGTTGGATACGCAGTATTTT. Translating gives CASSLEAGELDTQYF.

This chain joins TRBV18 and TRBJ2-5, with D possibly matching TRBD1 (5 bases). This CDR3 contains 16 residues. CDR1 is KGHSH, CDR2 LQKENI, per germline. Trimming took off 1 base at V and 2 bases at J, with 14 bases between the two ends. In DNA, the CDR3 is TGTGCCAGCTCACCACTACAGGTGGAAAATCAAGAGACCCAGTACTTC. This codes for CASSPLQVENQETQYF. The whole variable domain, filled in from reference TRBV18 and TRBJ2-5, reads NAGVMQNPRHLVRRRGQEARLRCSPMKGHSHVYWYRQLPEEGLKFMVYLQKENIIDESGMPKERFSAEFPKEGPSILRIQQVVRGDSAAYFCASSPLQVENQETQYFGPGTRLLVL.

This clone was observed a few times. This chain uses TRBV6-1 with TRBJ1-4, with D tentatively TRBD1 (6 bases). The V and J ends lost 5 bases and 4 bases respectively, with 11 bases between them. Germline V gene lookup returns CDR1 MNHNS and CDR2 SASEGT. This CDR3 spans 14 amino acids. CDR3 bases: TGTGCCAGCAGTCAACAGGGAGTTAATGAAAAACTGTTTTTT. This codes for CASSQQGVNEKLFF.

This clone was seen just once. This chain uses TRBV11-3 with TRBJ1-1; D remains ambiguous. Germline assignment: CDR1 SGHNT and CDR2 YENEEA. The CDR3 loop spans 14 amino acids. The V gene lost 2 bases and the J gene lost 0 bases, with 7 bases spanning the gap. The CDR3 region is CASSLRTMNTEAFF. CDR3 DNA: TGTGCCAGCAGCTTAAGAACGATGAACACTGAAGCTTTCTTT.

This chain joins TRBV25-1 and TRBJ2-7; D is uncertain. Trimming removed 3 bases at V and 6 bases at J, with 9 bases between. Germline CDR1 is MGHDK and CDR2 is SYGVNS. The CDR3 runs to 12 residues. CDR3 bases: TGTGCCAGCAGTGATCTATTGGCCGAGCAGTACTTC. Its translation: CASSDLLAEQYF.

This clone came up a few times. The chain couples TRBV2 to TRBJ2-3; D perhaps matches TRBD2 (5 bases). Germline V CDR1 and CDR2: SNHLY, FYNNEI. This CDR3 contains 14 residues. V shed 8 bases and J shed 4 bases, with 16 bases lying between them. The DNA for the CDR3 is TGTGCCAGCGGAGGACGGGGTACCTCAGATACGCAGTATTTT. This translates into CASGGRGTSDTQYF.

CDR3 bases: TGTGCCTGTGCCGGAGTGGGTGGAGAGCAGTACTTC. Amino acid sequence: CACAGVGGEQYF. This rearrangement joins TRBV30 to TRBJ2-7; D unclear. V lost 6 bases and J lost 7, with 16 bases in between. There are 12 residues in the CDR3. Germline CDR1 is GTSNPN and CDR2 is SVGIG (reference sequence).

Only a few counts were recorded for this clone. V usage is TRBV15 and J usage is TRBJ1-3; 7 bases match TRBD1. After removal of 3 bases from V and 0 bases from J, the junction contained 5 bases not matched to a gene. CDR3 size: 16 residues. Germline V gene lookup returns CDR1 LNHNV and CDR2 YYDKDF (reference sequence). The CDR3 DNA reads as TGTGCCACCAGCAGCTGGACAGGCCACTCTGGAAACACCATATATTTT. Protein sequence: CATSSWTGHSGNTIYF.

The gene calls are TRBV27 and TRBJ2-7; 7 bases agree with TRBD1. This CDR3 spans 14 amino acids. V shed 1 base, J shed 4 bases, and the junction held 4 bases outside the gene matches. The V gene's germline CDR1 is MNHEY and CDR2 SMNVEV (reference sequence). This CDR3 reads CASSLFYRGYEQYF. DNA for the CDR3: TGTGCCAGCAGTTTATTTTACAGGGGTTACGAGCAGTACTTC.

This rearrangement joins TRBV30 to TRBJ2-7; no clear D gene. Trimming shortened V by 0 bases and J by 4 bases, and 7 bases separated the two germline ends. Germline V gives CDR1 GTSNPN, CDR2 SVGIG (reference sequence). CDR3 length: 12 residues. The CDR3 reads CAWSVSNYEQYF. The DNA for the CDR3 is TGTGCCTGGAGTGTTTCCAATTACGAGCAGTACTTC.

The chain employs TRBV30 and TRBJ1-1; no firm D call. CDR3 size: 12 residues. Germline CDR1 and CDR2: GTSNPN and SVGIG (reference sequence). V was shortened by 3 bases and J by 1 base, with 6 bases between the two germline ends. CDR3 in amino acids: CAWRPRNTEAFF. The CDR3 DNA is TGTGCCTGGAGGCCGCGGAACACTGAAGCTTTCTTT.

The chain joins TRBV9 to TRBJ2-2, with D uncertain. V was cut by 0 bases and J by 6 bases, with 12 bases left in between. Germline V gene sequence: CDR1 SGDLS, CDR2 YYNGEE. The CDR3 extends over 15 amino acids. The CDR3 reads CASSVEGIGAGELFF. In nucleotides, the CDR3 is TGTGCCAGCAGCGTAGAAGGGATTGGAGCCGGGGAGCTGTTTTTT.

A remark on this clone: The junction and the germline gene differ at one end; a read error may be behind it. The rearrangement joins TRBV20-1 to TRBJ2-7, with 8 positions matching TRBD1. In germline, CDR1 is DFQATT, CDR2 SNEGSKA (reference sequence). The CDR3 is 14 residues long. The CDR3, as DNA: TGCAGTGCTGAGGCCCAAGCGCGTAGACAGGGGCGGAGGTTC. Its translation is CSAEAQARRQGRRF.

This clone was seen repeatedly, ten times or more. DNA of the CDR3: TGTGCCAGCAGGTCTAGCGGGGGGTCCTACGAGCAGTACTTC. As protein: CASRSSGGSYEQYF. The chain links TRBV7-2 to TRBJ2-7; 11 bases are shared with TRBD2. The CDR3 has 14 residues. CDR1 is SGHTA and CDR2 is FQGNSA in the germline V gene. V lost 6 bases and J lost 1; bases outside the gene matches: 2.

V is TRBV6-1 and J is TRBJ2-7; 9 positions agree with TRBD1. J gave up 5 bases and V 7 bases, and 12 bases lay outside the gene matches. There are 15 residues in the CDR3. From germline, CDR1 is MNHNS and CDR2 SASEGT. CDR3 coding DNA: TGTGCCAGCAACCCTATCGGGACAGGGTTTAACGAGCAGTACTTC. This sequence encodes CASNPIGTGFNEQYF.

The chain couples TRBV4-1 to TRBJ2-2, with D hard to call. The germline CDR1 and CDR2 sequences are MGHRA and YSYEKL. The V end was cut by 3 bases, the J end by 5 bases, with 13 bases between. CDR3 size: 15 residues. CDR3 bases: TGCGCCAGCAGCCACGATGCCCTTAGAACCGGGGAGCTGTTTTTT. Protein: CASSHDALRTGELFF.

CDR3 residues: CSASHRDSDAYNSPLHF. CDR3 DNA sequence: TGCAGTGCTAGCCATCGGGACAGCGACGCCTATAATTCACCCCTCCACTTT. The V call is TRBV20-1, the J call TRBJ1-6; 7 nucleotides align to TRBD1. This CDR3 contains 17 residues. The J segment lost 2 bases and the V segment lost 3 bases, leaving 10 bases of the junction unmatched. Germline V gives CDR1 DFQATT, CDR2 SNEGSKA (reference sequence).

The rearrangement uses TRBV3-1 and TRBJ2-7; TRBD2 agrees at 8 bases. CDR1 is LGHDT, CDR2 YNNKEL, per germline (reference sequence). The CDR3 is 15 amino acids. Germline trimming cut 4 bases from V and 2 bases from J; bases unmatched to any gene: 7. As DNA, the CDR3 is TGTGCCAGCAGCCTAACCGGGACTAGAGCCTACGAGCAGTACTTC. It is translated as CASSLTGTRAYEQYF.

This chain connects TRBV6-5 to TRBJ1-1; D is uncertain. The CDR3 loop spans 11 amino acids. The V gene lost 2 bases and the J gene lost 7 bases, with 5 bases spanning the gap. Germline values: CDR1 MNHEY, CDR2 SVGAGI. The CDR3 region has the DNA TGTGCCAGCAGTTACAGAGTTGAAGCTTTCTTT. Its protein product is CASSYRVEAFF.

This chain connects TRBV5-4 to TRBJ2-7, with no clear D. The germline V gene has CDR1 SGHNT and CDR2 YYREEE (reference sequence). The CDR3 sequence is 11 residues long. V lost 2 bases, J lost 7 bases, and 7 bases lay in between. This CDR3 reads CASSFREEQYF. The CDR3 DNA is TGTGCCAGCAGCTTTAGGGAAGAGCAGTACTTC.

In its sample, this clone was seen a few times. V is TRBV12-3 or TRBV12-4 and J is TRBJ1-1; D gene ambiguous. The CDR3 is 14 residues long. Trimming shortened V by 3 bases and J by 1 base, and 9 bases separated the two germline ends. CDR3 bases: TGTGCCAGCAGTTTTAGGTACAAGAACACTGAAGCTTTCTTT. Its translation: CASSFRYKNTEAFF.

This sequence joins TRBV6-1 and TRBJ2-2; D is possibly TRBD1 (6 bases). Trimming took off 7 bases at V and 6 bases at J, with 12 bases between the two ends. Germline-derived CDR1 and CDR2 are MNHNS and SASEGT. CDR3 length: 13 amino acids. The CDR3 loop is CASNTGLSGELFF. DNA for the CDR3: TGTGCCAGCAATACAGGGTTATCCGGGGAGCTGTTTTTT.

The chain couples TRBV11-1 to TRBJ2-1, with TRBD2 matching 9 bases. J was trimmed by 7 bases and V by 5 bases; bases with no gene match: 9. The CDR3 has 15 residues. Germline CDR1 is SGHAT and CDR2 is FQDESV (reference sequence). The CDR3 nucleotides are TGTGCCAGCAGCCAAAATAGCGGGAGAAGAAATGAGCAGTTCTTC. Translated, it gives CASSQNSGRRNEQFF.

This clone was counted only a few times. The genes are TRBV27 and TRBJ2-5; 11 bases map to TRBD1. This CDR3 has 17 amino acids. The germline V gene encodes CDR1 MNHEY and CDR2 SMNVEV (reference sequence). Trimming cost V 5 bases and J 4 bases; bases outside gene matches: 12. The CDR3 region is CASSAGTGGPRRETQYF. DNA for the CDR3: TGTGCCAGCAGTGCCGGGACAGGGGGTCCGAGGCGAGAGACCCAGTACTTC.

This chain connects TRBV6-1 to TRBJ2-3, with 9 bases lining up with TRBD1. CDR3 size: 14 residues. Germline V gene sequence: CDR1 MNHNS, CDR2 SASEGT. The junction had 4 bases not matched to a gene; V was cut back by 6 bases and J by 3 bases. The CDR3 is CASRGGQGTDTQYF. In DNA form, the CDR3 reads TGTGCCAGCAGGGGGGGACAGGGAACAGATACGCAGTATTTT.